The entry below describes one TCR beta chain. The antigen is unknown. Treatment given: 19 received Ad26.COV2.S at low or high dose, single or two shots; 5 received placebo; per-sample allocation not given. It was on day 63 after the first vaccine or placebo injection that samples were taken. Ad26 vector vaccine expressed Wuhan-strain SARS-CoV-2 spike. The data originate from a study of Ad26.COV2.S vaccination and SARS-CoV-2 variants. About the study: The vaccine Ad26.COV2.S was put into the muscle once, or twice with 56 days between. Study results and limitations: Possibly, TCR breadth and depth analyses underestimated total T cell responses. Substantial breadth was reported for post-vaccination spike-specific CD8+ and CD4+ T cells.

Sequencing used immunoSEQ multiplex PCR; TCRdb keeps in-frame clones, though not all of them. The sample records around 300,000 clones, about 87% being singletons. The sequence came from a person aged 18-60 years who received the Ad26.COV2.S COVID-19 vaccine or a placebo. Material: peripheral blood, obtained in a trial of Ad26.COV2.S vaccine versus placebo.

In DNA, the CDR3 is TGTGCCAGCAGCACAGGGGGTTTGAACACTGAAGCTTTCTTT. This gives the protein CASSTGGLNTEAFF. The chain carries TRBV2 and TRBJ1-1; 8 nucleotides match TRBD1. The V and J ends lost 6 bases and 0 bases, in that order; junction bases with no gene match: 3. The CDR3 spans 14 residues. CDR1 and CDR2 (germline): SNHLY, FYNNEI.